This note documents a single T cell receptor beta chain sequence. No cognate antigen has been identified for it. No clone much larger than this one lies a single base away; base qualities are absent. In the prospective study, participants were about 18 to 90 years old, resided in around 25 geographic areas of the United States, and were enrolled through a virtual design. To assign participants to cohorts, the prospective study relied on clinical history that participants themselves reported in a screening survey and a study questionnaire. Exposed participants were defined as having been in contact with someone with a PCR-confirmed or clinician-diagnosed COVID-19 case within 2 weeks of study entry. Mobile phlebotomists in the prospective study collected whole blood, serum and a nasopharyngeal or oropharyngeal swab from every participant. Participants in the prospective study had the option to provide additional blood draws and questionnaires over a roughly 2-month period. Before DNA extraction, blood samples from the prospective study were shipped at room temperature or frozen.

The CDR3 measures 13 amino acids from cysteine to phenylalanine. The only DNA kept is the CDR3, 39 bases in frame from the first base. Trimming takes 6 bases off V and 6 bases off J; junction bases not matched to a gene: 7. The germline V gene gives CDR1 as MNHEY and CDR2 as SVGAGI. TCRbeta CDR3 regions were amplified from genomic DNA by means of the immunoSEQ Assay, a bias-controlled multiplex PCR. In the authors' own workflow: Within the assay, amplification of reference gene primers was used to estimate how many nucleated cells each sample contained. To quantify the absolute abundance of each unique TCRbeta CDR3 rearrangement, sequence reads were collapsed and filtered. For each sample, productive Simpson clonality was calculated as the square root of Simpson's diversity index across productive rearrangements. In TCRdb, the immuneACCESS table is reduced to in-frame sequences with V and J assigned. These tables do not hold every clone; where another copy was compared, an unresolved V gene accounts for under half, and the others remain unexplained. The DNA gave D and trimming, while V, J and clone size come from that table. The sample table records 140,000 to 150,000 clones; about 85% of these occur just once. The ten largest clones capture over 4% of the sample.

The data are from a study of blood T cell repertoires in COVID-19 (dated by TCRdb to 2020 to 2021). A note on the overall study: Samples covering the acute and convalescent phases of COVID-19 were provided by collaborators in the United States, Italy and Spain. The samples were drawn from two sources: the first 160 participants of the ongoing ImmuneRACE study, and 1,000 to 1,500 subjects contributed by 6 global collaborators. The repertoires were released in a freely available public database intended as a resource for research on the immune response to SARS-CoV-2. Where available, HLA class I and class II types were obtained from metadata supplied by the sample provider rather than from assay-based typing. The sample metadata nearly always contained a de-identified subject ID, COVID-19 status, age in years and sex. The prospective study material was composed of cDNA or gDNA derived from T cells, B-cell-depleted T cells, or PBMCs. The dataset comprised deeply sampled blood TCRbeta repertoires from subjects exposed to, actively infected with, or recovered from COVID-19.

The paper as a whole reports these results and caveats: The amount of clinical and demographic metadata varied by source and participant and was provided uncurated.

Recombination linked TRBV6-5 to TRBJ2-7; TRBD1 matches 8 bases in the middle. The receptor's source is a woman aged 40 to 50 who had been exposed to COVID-19. Input material: PBMCs or T cells enriched from blood (not recorded which). The CDR3 region reads CASSRQGSGEQYF. The nucleotide sequence reads as follows: TGTGCCAGCAGCCGACAGGGGTCGGGCGAGCAGTACTTC.